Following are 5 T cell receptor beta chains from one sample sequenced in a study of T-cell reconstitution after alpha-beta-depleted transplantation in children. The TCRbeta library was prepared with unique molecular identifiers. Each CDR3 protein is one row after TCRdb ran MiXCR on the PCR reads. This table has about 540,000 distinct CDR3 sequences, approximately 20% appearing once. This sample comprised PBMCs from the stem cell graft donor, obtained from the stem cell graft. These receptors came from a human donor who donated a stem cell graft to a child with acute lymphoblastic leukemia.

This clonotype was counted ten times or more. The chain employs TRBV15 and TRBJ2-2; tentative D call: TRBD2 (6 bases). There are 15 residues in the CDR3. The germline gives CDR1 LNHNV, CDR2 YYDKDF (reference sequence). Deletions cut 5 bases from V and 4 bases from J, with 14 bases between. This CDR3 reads CATSPRLEGTGELFF. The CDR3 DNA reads TGTGCCACCAGCCCCCGACTAGAAGGCACCGGGGAGCTGTTTTTT. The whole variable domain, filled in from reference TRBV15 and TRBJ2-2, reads DAMVIQNPRYQVTQFGKPVTLSCSQTLNHNVMYWYQQKSSQAPKLLFHYYDKDFNNEADTPDNFQSRRPNTSFCFLDIRSPGLGDTAMYLCATSPRLEGTGELFFGEGSRLTVL.

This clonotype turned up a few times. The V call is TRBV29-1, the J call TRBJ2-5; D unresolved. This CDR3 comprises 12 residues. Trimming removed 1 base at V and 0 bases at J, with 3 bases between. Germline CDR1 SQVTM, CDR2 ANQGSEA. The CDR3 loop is CSVEGDQETQYF. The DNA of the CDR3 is TGCAGCGTTGAAGGGGACCAAGAGACCCAGTACTTC.

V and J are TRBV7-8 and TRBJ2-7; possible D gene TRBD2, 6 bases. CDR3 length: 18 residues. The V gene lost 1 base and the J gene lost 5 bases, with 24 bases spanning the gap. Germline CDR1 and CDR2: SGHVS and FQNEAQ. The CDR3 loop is CASSLGQGMAPGVNEQYF. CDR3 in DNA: TGTGCCAGCAGCTTAGGACAAGGGATGGCTCCGGGGGTCAACGAGCAGTACTTC.

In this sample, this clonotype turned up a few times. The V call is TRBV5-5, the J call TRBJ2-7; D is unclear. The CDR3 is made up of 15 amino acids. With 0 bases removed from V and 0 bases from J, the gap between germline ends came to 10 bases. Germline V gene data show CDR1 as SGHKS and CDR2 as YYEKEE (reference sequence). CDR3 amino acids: CASSLVFRISYEQYF. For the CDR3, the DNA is TGTGCCAGCAGCTTGGTATTCCGGATCTCCTACGAGCAGTACTTC.

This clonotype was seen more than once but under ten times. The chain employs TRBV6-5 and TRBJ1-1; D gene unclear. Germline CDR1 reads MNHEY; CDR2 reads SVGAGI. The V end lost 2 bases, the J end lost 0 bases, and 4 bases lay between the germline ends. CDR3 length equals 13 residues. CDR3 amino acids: CASSYRVNTEAFF. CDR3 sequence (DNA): TGTGCCAGCAGTTACCGGGTGAACACTGAAGCTTTCTTT.